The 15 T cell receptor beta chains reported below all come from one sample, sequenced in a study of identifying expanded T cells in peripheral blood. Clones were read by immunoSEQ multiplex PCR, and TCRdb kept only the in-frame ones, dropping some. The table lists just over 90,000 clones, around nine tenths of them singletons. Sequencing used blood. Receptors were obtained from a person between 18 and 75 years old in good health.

CDR3 nucleotides: TGTGCCAACCGACGAGCGGGGACCTACGAGCAGTACTTC. This sequence encodes CANRRAGTYEQYF. The chain has TRBV28 and TRBJ2-7; 7 bases are a match to TRBD2. J gave up 2 bases and V 10 bases, and 8 bases lay outside the gene matches. CDR1 and CDR2 (germline): MDHEN, SYDVKM. The CDR3 has 13 amino acids.

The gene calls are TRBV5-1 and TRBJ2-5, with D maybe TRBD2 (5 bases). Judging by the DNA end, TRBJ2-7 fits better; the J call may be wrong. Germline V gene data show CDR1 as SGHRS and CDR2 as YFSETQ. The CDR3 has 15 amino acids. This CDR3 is CASSPAGMDSYEQYF. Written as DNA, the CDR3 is TGCGCCAGCAGCCCTGCGGGCATGGACTCCTACGAGCAGTACTTC.

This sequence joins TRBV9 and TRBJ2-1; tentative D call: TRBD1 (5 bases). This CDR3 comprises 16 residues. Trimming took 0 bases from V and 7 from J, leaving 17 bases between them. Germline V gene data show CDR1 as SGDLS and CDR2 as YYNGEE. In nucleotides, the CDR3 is TGTGCCAGCAGCGTAGAAGCAGGGTGGGGCCAAAATGAGCAGTTCTTC. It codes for CASSVEAGWGQNEQFF. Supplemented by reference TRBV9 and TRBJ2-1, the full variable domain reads DSGVTQTPKHLITATGQRVTLRCSPRSGDLSVYWYQQSLDQGLQFLIQYYNGEERAKGNILERFSAQQFPDLHSELNLSSLELGDSALYFCASSVEAGWGQNEQFFGPGTRLTVL.

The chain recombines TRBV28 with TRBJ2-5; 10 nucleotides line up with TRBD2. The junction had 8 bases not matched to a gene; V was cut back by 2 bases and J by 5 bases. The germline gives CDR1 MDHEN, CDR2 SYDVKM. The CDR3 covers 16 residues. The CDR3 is CASSLILAGDGETQYF. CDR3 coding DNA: TGTGCCAGCAGTTTAATCCTAGCGGGAGATGGGGAGACCCAGTACTTC.

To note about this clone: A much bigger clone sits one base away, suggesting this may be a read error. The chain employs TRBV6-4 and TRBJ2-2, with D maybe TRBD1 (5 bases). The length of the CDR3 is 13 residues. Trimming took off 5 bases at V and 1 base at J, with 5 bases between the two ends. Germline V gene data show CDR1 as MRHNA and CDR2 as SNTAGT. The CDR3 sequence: CASSTGNTGELFF. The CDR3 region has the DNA TGTGCCAGCAGTACAGGGAACACCGGGGAGCTGTTTTTT.

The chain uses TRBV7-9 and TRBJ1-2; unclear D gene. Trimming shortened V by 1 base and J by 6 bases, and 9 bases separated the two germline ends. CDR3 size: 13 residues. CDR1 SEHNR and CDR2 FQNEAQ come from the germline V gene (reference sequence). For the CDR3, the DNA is TGTGCCAGCAGCTTAGGGAACGGGAATGGCTACACCTTC. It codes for CASSLGNGNGYTF.

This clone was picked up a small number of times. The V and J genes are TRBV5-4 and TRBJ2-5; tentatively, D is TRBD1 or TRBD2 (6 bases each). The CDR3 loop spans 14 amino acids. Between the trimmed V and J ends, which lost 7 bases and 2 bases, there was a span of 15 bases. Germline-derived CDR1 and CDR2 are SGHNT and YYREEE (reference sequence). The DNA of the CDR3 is TGTGCCAGCTATCGGGGGCCCAGTCAAGAGACCCAGTACTTC. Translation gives CASYRGPSQETQYF.

The CDR3 protein is CASSVIRGQNDEQYF. The DNA of the CDR3 is TGTGCCAGCAGTGTAATACGGGGGCAAAACGACGAGCAGTACTTC. The chain links TRBV2 to TRBJ2-7; D may be TRBD1 or TRBD2 (6 bases each). Trimming took 4 bases from V and 5 from J, leaving 18 bases between them. CDR1 is SNHLY, CDR2 FYNNEI, per germline. The CDR3 contains 15 residues.

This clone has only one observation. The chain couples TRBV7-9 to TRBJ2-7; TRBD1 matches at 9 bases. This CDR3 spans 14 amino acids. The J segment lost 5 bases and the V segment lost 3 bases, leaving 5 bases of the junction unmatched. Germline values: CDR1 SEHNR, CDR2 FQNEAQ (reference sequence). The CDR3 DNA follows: TGTGCCAGCAGCTTGGACAGGGGAGGAGACGAGCAGTACTTC. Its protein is CASSLDRGGDEQYF.

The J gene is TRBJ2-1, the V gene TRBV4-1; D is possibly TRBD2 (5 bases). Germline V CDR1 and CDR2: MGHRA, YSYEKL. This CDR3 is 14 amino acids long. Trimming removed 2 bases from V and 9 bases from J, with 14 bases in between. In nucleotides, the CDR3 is TGCGCCAGCAGCCAACGAAGGACTTTCGGTGAGCAGTTCTTC. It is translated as CASSQRRTFGEQFF.

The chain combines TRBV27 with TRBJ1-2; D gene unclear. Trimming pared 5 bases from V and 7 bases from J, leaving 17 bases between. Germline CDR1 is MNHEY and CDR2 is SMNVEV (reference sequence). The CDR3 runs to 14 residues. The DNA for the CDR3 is TGTGCCAGCAGTACAACAAGGGTCCCTGGTGGCTACACCTTC. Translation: CASSTTRVPGGYTF.

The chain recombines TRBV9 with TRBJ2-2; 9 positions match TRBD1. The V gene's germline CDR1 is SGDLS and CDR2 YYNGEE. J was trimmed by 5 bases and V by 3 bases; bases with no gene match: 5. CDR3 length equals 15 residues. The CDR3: CASSARGQGTGELFF. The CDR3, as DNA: TGTGCCAGCAGCGCCCGGGGACAGGGAACCGGGGAGCTGTTTTTT.

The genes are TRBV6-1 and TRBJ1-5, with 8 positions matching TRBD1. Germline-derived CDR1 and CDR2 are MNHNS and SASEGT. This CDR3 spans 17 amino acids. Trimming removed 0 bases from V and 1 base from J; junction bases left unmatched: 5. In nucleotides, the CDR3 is TGTGCCAGCAGTGAAGCAGACAGGGGCGGAAGCAATCAGCCCCAGCATTTT. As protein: CASSEADRGGSNQPQHF.

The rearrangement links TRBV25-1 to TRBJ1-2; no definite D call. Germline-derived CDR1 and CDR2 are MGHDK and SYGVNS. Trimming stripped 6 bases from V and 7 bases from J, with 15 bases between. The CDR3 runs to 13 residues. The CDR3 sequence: CASREETAPGYTF. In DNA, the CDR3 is TGTGCCAGCAGGGAGGAGACGGCCCCTGGCTACACCTTC.

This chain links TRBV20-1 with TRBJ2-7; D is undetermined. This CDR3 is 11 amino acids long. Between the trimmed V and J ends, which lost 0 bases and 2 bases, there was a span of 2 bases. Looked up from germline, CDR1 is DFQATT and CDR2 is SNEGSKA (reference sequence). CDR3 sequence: CSARDAYEQYF. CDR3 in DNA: TGCAGTGCTAGAGATGCCTACGAGCAGTACTTC.